One and the same sample provided the 9 T cell receptor beta chains below, sequenced in a study of blood T cell repertoires in COVID-19. Generated by immunoSEQ multiplex PCR, the TCRdb table keeps only in-frame clones and is missing some. The profile shows roughly 150,000 clones, around four fifths of them singletons. The sample consisted of peripheral blood. The receptors come from a woman over 75 with COVID-19, enrolled during active disease.

The chain has TRBV7-8 and TRBJ2-1, with 8 positions matching TRBD2. CDR3 size: 15 residues. CDR1 and CDR2 from the germline V gene are SGHVS and FQNEAQ. V gave up 5 bases and J gave up 6 bases; unmatched junction bases: 9. CDR3 sequence: CASSPPAGGGNEQFF. In DNA, the CDR3 is TGTGCCAGCAGCCCCCCGGCCGGGGGGGGCAATGAGCAGTTCTTC.

The V gene is TRBV20-1, the J gene TRBJ2-7; a weak D match, TRBD2 (6 bases). The CDR3 has 15 amino acids. Trimming took 3 bases from V and 3 from J, leaving 18 bases between them. In germline, CDR1 is DFQATT, CDR2 SNEGSKA (reference sequence). The CDR3 is CSASAVAGEVYEQYF. As DNA, the CDR3 is TGCAGTGCTAGTGCCGTTGCCGGGGAGGTCTACGAGCAGTACTTC.

This chain connects TRBV12-3 or TRBV12-4 to TRBJ1-6; no clear D gene. CDR3 length equals 13 residues. Trimming removed 5 bases at V and 5 bases at J, with 7 bases between. CDR3 sequence: CASSRVNNSPLHF. The CDR3 bases are TGTGCCAGCAGTCGGGTAAATAATTCACCCCTCCACTTT.

This clone was detected a few times. The gene calls are TRBV2 and TRBJ1-6; possibly TRBD1 for D (5 bases). V was clipped by 8 bases and J by 6 bases, with 14 bases between them. In germline, CDR1 is SNHLY, CDR2 FYNNEI. CDR3 size: 14 residues. The CDR3 DNA follows: TGTGCCAGCTCGATCCGACAGACTAATTCACCCCTCCACTTT. Its protein is CASSIRQTNSPLHF.

This chain links TRBV19 with TRBJ2-7, with TRBD2 matching 15 bases. V trimming: 8 bases; J trimming: 5 bases; junction bases outside the gene matches: 4. Germline V gives CDR1 LNHDA, CDR2 SQIVND (reference sequence). The CDR3 is made up of 14 amino acids. This CDR3 reads CASGLAGGLNEQYF. The CDR3 DNA follows: TGTGCCAGTGGACTAGCGGGAGGGTTAAACGAGCAGTACTTC.

J is TRBJ1-5 and V is TRBV6-1; D unresolved. Trimming left V 4 bases short and J 0 bases short, with 7 bases between. The CDR3 length is 14 residues. Germline V CDR1 and CDR2: MNHNS, SASEGT. The CDR3 sequence is CASSGAYSNQPQHF. DNA for the CDR3: TGTGCCAGCAGTGGAGCTTATAGCAATCAGCCCCAGCATTTT.

The chain employs TRBV6-6 and TRBJ1-5; the D is unclear. V lost 7 bases to trimming and J lost 5 bases, with 15 bases between them. The germline V gene has CDR1 MNHNY and CDR2 SVGAGI (reference sequence). The CDR3 contains 14 residues. DNA for the CDR3: TGTGCCAGCACCCGGGGAGTGGGCGATCAGCCCCAGCATTTT. This sequence encodes CASTRGVGDQPQHF.

The rearrangement joins TRBV28 to TRBJ2-5; 8 bases fit TRBD1. The CDR3 is made up of 15 amino acids. V trimming: 3 bases; J trimming: 1 base; junction bases outside the gene matches: 4. Germline V CDR1 and CDR2: MDHEN, SYDVKM. The CDR3 protein is CASSFRGTGQETQYF. CDR3 nucleotide sequence: TGTGCCAGCAGTTTTCGCGGGACAGGCCAAGAGACCCAGTACTTC.

This clone was observed a few times. This chain links TRBV28 with TRBJ1-6, with D maybe TRBD1 (5 bases). Germline CDR1 reads MDHEN; CDR2 reads SYDVKM. The length of the CDR3 is 15 residues. Trimming shortened V by 6 bases and J by 3 bases, and 12 bases separated the two germline ends. This chain's CDR3 is CASRITGSYNSPLHF. CDR3 DNA: TGTGCCAGCAGAATAACAGGAAGCTATAATTCACCCCTCCACTTT.